The next 23 T cell receptor beta chains were all read from a single sample in a study of OX40 agonist ivuxolimab in advanced cancers. Method: immunoSEQ multiplex PCR; TCRdb's copy keeps in-frame clones and lacks some. The data hold tens of thousands of clones, with 88% observed a single time. The sequences come from CD4+ or CD8+ T cells sorted from blood, collected in a trial of the OX40 agonist ivuxolimab. These receptors were obtained from an adult with an advanced solid tumor such as melanoma, head and neck, liver or kidney cancer.

V and J are TRBV30 and TRBJ2-7, with 10 nucleotides matching TRBD1. The germline CDR1 and CDR2 sequences are GTSNPN and SVGIG (reference sequence). The V segment lost 1 base and the J segment 6 bases; nucleotides outside the gene matches: 0. The CDR3 is 12 residues long. The CDR3: CAWSGDRGEQYF. CDR3 sequence (DNA): TGTGCCTGGAGTGGGGACAGGGGCGAGCAGTACTTC.

This chain joins TRBV5-6 and TRBJ2-3; the match to TRBD1 covers 9 bases. J gave up 2 bases and V 4 bases, and 5 bases lay outside the gene matches. Germline V lookup: CDR1 SGHDT, CDR2 YYEEEE. CDR3 size: 15 residues. The CDR3 nucleotides read TGTGCCAGCAGCACGGGACAGGGACACACAGATACGCAGTATTTT. It encodes CASSTGQGHTDTQYF.

The rearrangement joins TRBV10-3 to TRBJ1-5, with 7 bases matching TRBD1. The CDR3 is 15 residues long. Unmatched junction bases numbered 1, after V lost 2 bases and J lost 0 bases. Looked up from germline, CDR1 is ENHRY and CDR2 is SYGVKD. CDR3 sequence (DNA): TGTGCCATCAGTGAGGGACAGGATAGCAATCAGCCCCAGCATTTT. Residues: CAISEGQDSNQPQHF.

In nucleotides, the CDR3 is TGTGCCAGTACCGAAGCGGGAGGAGGCACCGGGGAGCTGTTTTTT. Protein sequence: CASTEAGGGTGELFF. The chain carries TRBV19 and TRBJ2-2; 9 nucleotides agree with TRBD2. V shed 7 bases, J shed 4 bases, and the junction held 7 bases outside the gene matches. From germline, CDR1 is LNHDA and CDR2 SQIVND (reference sequence). The CDR3 covers 15 residues.

This chain links TRBV2 with TRBJ2-1; 9 bases line up with TRBD2. V was pared by 7 bases and J by 8 bases, with 9 bases of the junction left unmatched. The CDR3 extends over 14 amino acids. CDR1 and CDR2 (germline): SNHLY, FYNNEI. For the CDR3, the DNA is TGTGCCAGCATGGGACTAGCTACGAGGGATGAGCAGTTCTTC. Translated, it gives CASMGLATRDEQFF.

The chain carries TRBV10-3 and TRBJ2-7; the match to TRBD1 covers 9 bases. Germline lookup yields CDR1 ENHRY and CDR2 SYGVKD. CDR3 length: 15 amino acids. The trim removed 2 bases at V and 4 bases at J, leaving 6 bases unmatched. The CDR3 loop is CAISERGQGEYEQYF. The DNA of the CDR3 is TGTGCCATCAGTGAGAGGGGACAGGGTGAATACGAGCAGTACTTC.

The chain couples TRBV19 to TRBJ2-3; no clear D. The V and J ends lost 4 bases and 0 bases respectively, with 5 bases between them. Germline V gene data show CDR1 as LNHDA and CDR2 as SQIVND (reference sequence). This CDR3 comprises 13 residues. In nucleotides, the CDR3 is TGTGCCAGTAGTAGTGACAGCACAGATACGCAGTATTTT. The encoded protein is CASSSDSTDTQYF.

V usage is TRBV19 and J usage is TRBJ1-5, with a weak D call TRBD1 (6 bases). The V gene's germline CDR1 is LNHDA and CDR2 SQIVND (reference sequence). Trimming took 10 bases from V and 0 from J, leaving 16 bases between them. CDR3 size: 15 residues. In nucleotides, the CDR3 is TGTGCCACTTCCCCCGGACAGAATAGCAATCAGCCCCAGCATTTT. Translated, it gives CATSPGQNSNQPQHF.

The J gene is TRBJ1-4, the V gene TRBV18, with D unclear. The length of the CDR3 is 14 residues. Trimming cost V 6 bases and J 8 bases, with 16 bases left between them. The V gene's germline CDR1 is KGHSH and CDR2 LQKENI. The CDR3 DNA reads as TGTGCCAGCTCTGCCCTCCAGGTGGGGGAAAAACTGTTTTTT. Its protein is CASSALQVGEKLFF.

This chain links TRBV6-5 with TRBJ1-2; a weak D match, TRBD1 (6 bases). Germline-derived CDR1 and CDR2 are MNHEY and SVGAGI. V was cut by 0 bases and J by 4 bases, with 15 bases left in between. CDR3 size: 16 residues. This CDR3 is CASSYSRQALVYGYTF. The CDR3 bases are TGTGCCAGCAGTTACTCTAGACAGGCTCTGGTCTATGGCTACACCTTC.

The chain is built from TRBV4-1 and TRBJ1-1; possible D gene TRBD1, 5 bases. Between the trimmed V and J ends, which lost 2 bases and 0 bases, there was a span of 7 bases. Germline loops: CDR1 MGHRA, CDR2 YSYEKL. CDR3 length: 14 residues. The chain's CDR3 is CASSQRQLNTEAFF. CDR3 DNA: TGCGCCAGCAGCCAACGACAGCTGAACACTGAAGCTTTCTTT.

The chain is built from TRBV18 and TRBJ2-1, with 7 nucleotides matching TRBD2. The germline CDR1 and CDR2 sequences are KGHSH and LQKENI. The CDR3 has 15 residues. Germline trimming cut 0 bases from V and 7 bases from J; bases unmatched to any gene: 6. The CDR3 region has the DNA TGTGCCAGCTCACCACCGGCGGGAGTCGGGAATGAGCAGTTCTTC. Its protein is CASSPPAGVGNEQFF.

In the case of this clone: The sample holds other DNA sequences that translate to the same CDR3. This sequence joins TRBV5-1 and TRBJ1-5, with D maybe TRBD1 (5 bases). The CDR3 totals 15 residues. Germline loops: CDR1 SGHRS, CDR2 YFSETQ. The V end lost 0 bases, the J end lost 3 bases, and 10 bases lay between the germline ends. The DNA for the CDR3 is TGCGCCAGCAGCTTGGCGGGGCAATACAATCAGCCCCAGCATTTT. It specifies CASSLAGQYNQPQHF. Combining the CDR3 with reference TRBV5-1 and TRBJ1-5 gives the whole variable domain KAGVTQTPRYLIKTRGQQVTLSCSPISGHRSVSWYQQTPGQGLQFLFEYFSETQRNKGNFPGRFSGRQFSNSRSEMNVSTLELGDSALYLCASSLAGQYNQPQHFGDGTRLSIL.

V is TRBV7-8 and J is TRBJ2-7, with 7 bases fitting TRBD2. Germline loops: CDR1 SGHVS, CDR2 FQNEAQ. This CDR3 region has 16 residues. Unmatched junction bases numbered 16, after V lost 4 bases and J lost 7 bases. CDR3 nucleotides: TGTGCCAGCAGCTCCACATTAGCGGGCCGGGGAACGGAGCAGTACTTC. Amino acid sequence: CASSSTLAGRGTEQYF.

The V gene is TRBV5-5, the J gene TRBJ1-5; TRBD1 might be the D (5 bases). V gave up 4 bases and J gave up 0 bases, with 11 bases separating them. Germline V gives CDR1 SGHKS, CDR2 YYEKEE (reference sequence). This CDR3 comprises 15 residues. CDR3 DNA: TGTGCCAGCAGCCCCGACAGTGTTAGCAATCAGCCCCAGCATTTT. Translated, it gives CASSPDSVSNQPQHF.

This chain links TRBV9 with TRBJ2-5; D is possibly TRBD1 or TRBD2 (5 bases each). CDR1 SGDLS and CDR2 YYNGEE come from the germline V gene. This CDR3 region has 14 residues. Trimming removed 0 bases from V and 1 base from J, with 7 bases in between. CDR3 sequence (DNA): TGTGCCAGCAGCGTAGACGGGACCCAAGAGACCCAGTACTTC. Protein sequence: CASSVDGTQETQYF.

The J gene is TRBJ1-3, the V gene TRBV5-6; perhaps TRBD1 as D (6 bases). CDR3 length: 17 residues. Germline lookup yields CDR1 SGHDT and CDR2 YYEEEE. Trimming took off 0 bases at V and 3 bases at J, with 16 bases between the two ends. CDR3 protein: CASSLDLGGAFGNTIYF. The CDR3 DNA reads as TGTGCCAGCAGCTTGGACCTCGGGGGCGCTTTTGGAAACACCATATATTTT.

The J gene is TRBJ2-1, the V gene TRBV11-3; unclear D gene. Trimming took 0 bases from V and 7 from J, leaving 7 bases between them. The CDR3 loop spans 13 amino acids. Germline CDR1 and CDR2: SGHNT and YENEEA. The CDR3 spells CASSLDSLNEQFF. The CDR3 DNA reads TGTGCCAGCAGCTTAGATAGCTTAAATGAGCAGTTCTTC.

This chain joins TRBV30 and TRBJ2-2, with 8 bases fitting TRBD1. CDR1 is GTSNPN and CDR2 is SVGIG in the germline V gene (reference sequence). The CDR3 is made up of 14 amino acids. J gave up 1 base and V 3 bases, and 1 base lay outside the gene matches. CDR3 DNA sequence: TGTGCCTGGAGGGGGACAGGGAACACCGGGGAGCTGTTTTTT. Its protein is CAWRGTGNTGELFF. The variable domain in full, completed from reference TRBV30 and TRBJ2-2, reads SQTIHQWPATLVQPVGSPLSLECTVEGTSNPNLYWYRQAAGRGLQLLFYSVGIGQISSEVPQNLSASRPQDRQFILSSKKLLLSDSGFYLCAWRGTGNTGELFFGEGSRLTVL.

The chain's CDR3 is CASNSQGWRGTEAFF. The CDR3 nucleotides are TGTGCCAGCAACTCCCAGGGGTGGAGGGGGACTGAAGCTTTCTTT. The chain couples TRBV28 to TRBJ1-1; the D gene is possibly TRBD1 (6 bases). V was cut by 7 bases and J by 5 bases, with 20 bases left in between. CDR1 MDHEN and CDR2 SYDVKM come from the germline V gene. CDR3 length: 15 residues.

The J gene is TRBJ2-2, the V gene TRBV10-1, with TRBD2 matching 8 bases. Germline V gene lookup returns CDR1 WNHNN and CDR2 SYGVQD (reference sequence). With V trimmed by 3 bases and J by 4 bases, 4 bases remained unmatched. CDR3 size: 15 residues. The CDR3 reads CASSDPGGATGELFF. The CDR3 coding sequence is TGCGCCAGCAGTGATCCGGGAGGGGCCACCGGGGAGCTGTTTTTT.

In its sample, this clone was seen once. Written as DNA, the CDR3 is TGTGCCACCAGCAGAGCGGGCCAAGGGCTGGATGAAAAACTGTTTTTT. It yields the protein CATSRAGQGLDEKLFF. The chain has TRBV15 and TRBJ1-4; no reliable D call. The germline CDR1 and CDR2 sequences are LNHNV and YYDKDF (reference sequence). The V and J ends lost 1 base and 6 bases respectively, with 15 bases between them. The CDR3 spans 16 residues.

The chain is built from TRBV6-5 and TRBJ2-3, with 7 positions matching TRBD1. Germline values: CDR1 MNHEY, CDR2 SVGAGI. Germline trimming cut 2 bases from V and 2 bases from J; bases unmatched to any gene: 4. This CDR3 has 15 residues. CDR3 sequence: CASSYTGQHTDTQYF. The DNA for the CDR3 is TGTGCCAGCAGTTACACGGGACAGCACACAGATACGCAGTATTTT.